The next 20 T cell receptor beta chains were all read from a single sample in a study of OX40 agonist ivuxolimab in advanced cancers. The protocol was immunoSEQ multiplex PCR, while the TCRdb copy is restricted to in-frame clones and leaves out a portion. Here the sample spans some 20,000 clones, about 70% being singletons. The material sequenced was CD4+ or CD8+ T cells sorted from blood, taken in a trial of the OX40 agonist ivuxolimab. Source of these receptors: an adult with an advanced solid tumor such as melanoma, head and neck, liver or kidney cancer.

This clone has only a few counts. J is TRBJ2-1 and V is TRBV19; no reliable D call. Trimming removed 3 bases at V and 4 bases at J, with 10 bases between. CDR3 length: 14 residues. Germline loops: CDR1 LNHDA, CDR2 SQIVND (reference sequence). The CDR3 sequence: CASSIIGTYNEQFF. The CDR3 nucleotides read TGTGCCAGTAGTATCATAGGCACTTACAATGAGCAGTTCTTC.

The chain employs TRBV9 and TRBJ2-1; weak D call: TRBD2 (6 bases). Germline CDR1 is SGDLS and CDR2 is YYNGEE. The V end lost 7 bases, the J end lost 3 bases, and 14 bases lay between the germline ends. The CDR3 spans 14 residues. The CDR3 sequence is CASEGGVGYNEQFF. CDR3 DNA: TGTGCCAGCGAAGGCGGGGTGGGCTACAATGAGCAGTTCTTC. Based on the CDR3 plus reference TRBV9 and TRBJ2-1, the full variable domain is DSGVTQTPKHLITATGQRVTLRCSPRSGDLSVYWYQQSLDQGLQFLIQYYNGEERAKGNILERFSAQQFPDLHSELNLSSLELGDSALYFCASEGGVGYNEQFFGPGTRLTVL.

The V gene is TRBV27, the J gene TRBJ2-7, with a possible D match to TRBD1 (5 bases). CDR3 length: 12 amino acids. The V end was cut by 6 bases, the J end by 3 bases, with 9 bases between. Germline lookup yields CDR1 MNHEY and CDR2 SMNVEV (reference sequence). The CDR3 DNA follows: TGTGCCAGCAGAACGACAGACTACGAGCAGTACTTC. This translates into CASRTTDYEQYF.

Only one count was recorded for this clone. As DNA, the CDR3 is TGTGCCAGCAGTTCCGGGGGCTCCTACGAGCAGTACTTC. As protein: CASSSGGSYEQYF. The V and J genes are TRBV27 and TRBJ2-7, with D maybe TRBD2 (6 bases). CDR3 length: 13 amino acids. Trimming shortened V by 4 bases and J by 0 bases, and 7 bases separated the two germline ends. Germline V CDR1 and CDR2: MNHEY, SMNVEV (reference sequence).

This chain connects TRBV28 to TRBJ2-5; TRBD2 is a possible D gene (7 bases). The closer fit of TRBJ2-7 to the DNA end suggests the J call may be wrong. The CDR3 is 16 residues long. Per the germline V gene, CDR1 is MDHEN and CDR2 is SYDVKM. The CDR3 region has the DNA TGTGCCAGCAGGGGAGGCGGGGGCATTAGGTCCTACGAGCAGTACTTC. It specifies CASRGGGGIRSYEQYF.

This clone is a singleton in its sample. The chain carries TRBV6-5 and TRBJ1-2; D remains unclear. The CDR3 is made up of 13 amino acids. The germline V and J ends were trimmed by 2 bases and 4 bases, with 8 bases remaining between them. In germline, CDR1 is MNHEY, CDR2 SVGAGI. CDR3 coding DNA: TGTGCCAGCAGTTACGACATCGGCTATGGCTACACCTTC. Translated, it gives CASSYDIGYGYTF.

CDR3 sequence (DNA): TGTGCCATCAGTGAGTCAGGGTTTAGCAATCAGCCCCAGCATTTT. It specifies CAISESGFSNQPQHF. The genes are TRBV10-3 and TRBJ1-5; D not certain. Germline V gene sequence: CDR1 ENHRY, CDR2 SYGVKD. Trimming took off 0 bases at V and 0 bases at J, with 6 bases between the two ends. The CDR3 consists of 15 residues.

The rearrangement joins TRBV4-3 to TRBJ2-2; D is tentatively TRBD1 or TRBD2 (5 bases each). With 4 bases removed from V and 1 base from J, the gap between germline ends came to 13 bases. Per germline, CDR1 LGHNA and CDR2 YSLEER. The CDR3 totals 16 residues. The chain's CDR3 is CASSPTGTVNTGELFF. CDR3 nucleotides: TGCGCCAGCAGCCCAACCGGGACGGTGAACACCGGGGAGCTGTTTTTT.

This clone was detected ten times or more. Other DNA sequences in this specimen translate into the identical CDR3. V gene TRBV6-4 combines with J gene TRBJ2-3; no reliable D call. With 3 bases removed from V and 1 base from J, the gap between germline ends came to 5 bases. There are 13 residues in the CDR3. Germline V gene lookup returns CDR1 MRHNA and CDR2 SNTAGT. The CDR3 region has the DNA TGTGCCAGCAGTGAGAAGGGCACAGATACGCAGTATTTT. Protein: CASSEKGTDTQYF.

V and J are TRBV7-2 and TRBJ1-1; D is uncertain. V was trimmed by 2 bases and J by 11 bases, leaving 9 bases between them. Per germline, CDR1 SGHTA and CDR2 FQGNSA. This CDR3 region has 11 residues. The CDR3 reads CASSLYTGAFF. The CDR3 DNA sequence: TGTGCCAGCAGCTTATATACGGGGGCTTTCTTT.

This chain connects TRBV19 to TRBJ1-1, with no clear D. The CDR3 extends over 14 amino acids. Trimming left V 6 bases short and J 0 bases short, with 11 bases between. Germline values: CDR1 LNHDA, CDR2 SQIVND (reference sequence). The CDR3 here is CASSAGLLNTEAFF. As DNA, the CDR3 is TGTGCCAGTAGCGCAGGACTTTTGAACACTGAAGCTTTCTTT.

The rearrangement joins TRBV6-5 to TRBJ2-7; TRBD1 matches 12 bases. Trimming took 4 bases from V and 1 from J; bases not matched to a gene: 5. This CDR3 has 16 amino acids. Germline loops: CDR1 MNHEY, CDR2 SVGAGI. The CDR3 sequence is CASSSPGQGASYEQYF. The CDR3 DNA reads TGTGCCAGCAGTTCTCCGGGACAGGGGGCATCCTACGAGCAGTACTTC.

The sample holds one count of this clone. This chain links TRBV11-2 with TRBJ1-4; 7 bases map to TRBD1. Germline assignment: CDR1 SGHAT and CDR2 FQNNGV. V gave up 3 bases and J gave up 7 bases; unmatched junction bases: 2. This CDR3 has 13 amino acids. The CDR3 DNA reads TGTGCCAGCAGCTTCGGGACAGCTGAAAAACTGTTTTTT. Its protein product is CASSFGTAEKLFF.

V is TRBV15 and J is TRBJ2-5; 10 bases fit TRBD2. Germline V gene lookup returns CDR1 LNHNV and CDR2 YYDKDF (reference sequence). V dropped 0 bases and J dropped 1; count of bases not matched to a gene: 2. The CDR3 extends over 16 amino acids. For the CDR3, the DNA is TGTGCCACCAGCAGAGACCGGACTAGCGGCCAAGAGACCCAGTACTTC. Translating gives CATSRDRTSGQETQYF.

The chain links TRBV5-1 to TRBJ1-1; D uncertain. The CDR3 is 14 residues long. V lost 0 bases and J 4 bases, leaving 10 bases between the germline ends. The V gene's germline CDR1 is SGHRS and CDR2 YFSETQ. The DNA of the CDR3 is TGCGCCAGCAGCTTGGATCACAAGGGCACTGAAGCTTTCTTT. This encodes CASSLDHKGTEAFF.

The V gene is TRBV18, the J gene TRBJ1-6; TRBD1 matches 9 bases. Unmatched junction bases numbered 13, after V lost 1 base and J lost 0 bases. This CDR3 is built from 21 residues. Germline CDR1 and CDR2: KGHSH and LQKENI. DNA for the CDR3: TGTGCCAGCTCACCACAGAGAACAGGGGGCCCGGTTGGCTCCTATAATTCACCCCTCCACTTT. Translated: CASSPQRTGGPVGSYNSPLHF.

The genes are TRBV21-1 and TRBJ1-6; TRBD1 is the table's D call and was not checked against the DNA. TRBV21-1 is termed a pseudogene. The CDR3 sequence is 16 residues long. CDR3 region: CAGGAPGTGTNSPLHF. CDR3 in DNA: TGTGCCGGGGGCGCCCCCGGGACAGGGACTAATTCACCCCTCCACTTT.

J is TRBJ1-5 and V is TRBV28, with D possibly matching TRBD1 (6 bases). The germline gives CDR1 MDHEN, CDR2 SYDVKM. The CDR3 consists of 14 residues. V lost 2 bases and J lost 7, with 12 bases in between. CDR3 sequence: CASSLMGGLQPQHF. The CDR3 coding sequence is TGTGCCAGCAGTTTAATGGGGGGGCTGCAGCCCCAGCATTTT.

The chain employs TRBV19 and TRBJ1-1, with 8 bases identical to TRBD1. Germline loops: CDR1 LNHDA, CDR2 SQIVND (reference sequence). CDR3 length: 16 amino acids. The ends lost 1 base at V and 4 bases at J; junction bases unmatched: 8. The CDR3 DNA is TGTGCCAGTAGTATAGGGAGACAGGGGAGCGGCACTGAAGCTTTCTTT. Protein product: CASSIGRQGSGTEAFF.

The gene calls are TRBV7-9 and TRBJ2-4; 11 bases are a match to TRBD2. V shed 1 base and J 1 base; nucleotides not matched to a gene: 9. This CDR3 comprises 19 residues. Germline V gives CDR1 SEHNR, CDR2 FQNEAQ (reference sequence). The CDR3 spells CASSLEGLADPGAKNIQYF. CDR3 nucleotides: TGTGCCAGCAGCTTAGAGGGACTAGCGGACCCTGGGGCCAAAAACATTCAGTACTTC.